The 26 T cell receptor beta chains reported below all come from one sample, sequenced in a study of CD8 T cells in Susac syndrome. A quantity of about 0.5 to 1 ug RNA underwent reverse transcription using random hexamers. Each CDR3 protein is one row after TCRdb ran MiXCR on the immunoSEQ multiplex PCR reads. The repertoire holds 130,000 or so distinct CDR3 sequences, 75% to 90% seen once, with more than 0.5% in the top ten. Material: CD8+ T cells from PBMCs. Source of these receptors: a human donor with multiple sclerosis.

This clonotype appeared a few times. The chain carries TRBV2 and TRBJ2-3, with 10 bases fitting TRBD2. The trim removed 3 bases at V and 1 base at J, leaving 1 base unmatched. CDR3 length equals 15 residues. Germline CDR1 is SNHLY and CDR2 is FYNNEI. The CDR3 region is CASSEGTSGTDTQYF. The CDR3 DNA sequence: TGTGCCAGCAGTGAGGGGACTAGCGGCACAGATACGCAGTATTTT.

Note on this clonotype: It is unclear where the CDR3 begins or ends on the DNA, so no DNA is shown, and the CDR3 is as TCRdb lists it. This chain connects TRBV9 to TRBJ2-2; the listed D gene, TRBD2, was not tested against the DNA. The CDR3 sequence runs 18 residues, both termini included. Looked up from germline, CDR1 is SGDLS and CDR2 is YYNGEE. CDR3 protein: CASSVVKTGVETPGSCFF.

The V gene is TRBV19, the J gene TRBJ1-2; D gene uncertain. The germline V gene encodes CDR1 LNHDA and CDR2 SQIVND (reference sequence). Between the trimmed V and J ends, which lost 6 bases and 0 bases, there was a span of 14 bases. The CDR3 contains 15 residues. The CDR3 coding sequence is TGTGCCAGTAGCCTTAGAGGCAGAACTAACTATGGCTACACCTTC. Protein: CASSLRGRTNYGYTF.

The CDR3 spells CASSLSSGETQYF. The CDR3 bases are TGTGCCAGCAGCCTCTCGTCCGGGGAGACCCAGTACTTC. The chain employs TRBV13 and TRBJ2-5; D gene ambiguous. Germline lookup yields CDR1 PRHDT and CDR2 FYEKMQ (reference sequence). This CDR3 has 13 amino acids. Between the trimmed V and J ends, which lost 5 bases and 5 bases, there was a span of 12 bases.

The V call is TRBV2, the J call TRBJ2-3; 12 bases are a match to TRBD2. CDR1 is SNHLY and CDR2 is FYNNEI in the germline V gene. The CDR3 contains 14 residues. V trimming: 8 bases; J trimming: 0 bases; junction bases outside the gene matches: 0. The CDR3 DNA is TGTGCCAGCGGGACTAGCGGGAGCACAGATACGCAGTATTTT. As protein: CASGTSGSTDTQYF.

The chain links TRBV5-4 to TRBJ2-7, with a tentative D call TRBD1 (6 bases). There are 15 residues in the CDR3. Germline V gene sequence: CDR1 SGHNT, CDR2 YYREEE (reference sequence). V dropped 1 base and J dropped 2 bases, with 13 bases sitting between them. In DNA form, the CDR3 reads TGTGCCAGCAGCTTGTCCGGGACACGCGCCTACGAGCAGTACTTC. This sequence encodes CASSLSGTRAYEQYF.

This clonotype has a single count. The rearrangement links TRBV5-6 to TRBJ2-1; D possibly uses TRBD1 or TRBD2 (6 bases each). CDR1 and CDR2 (germline): SGHDT, YYEEEE. V was cut by 4 bases and J by 5 bases, with 19 bases left in between. The CDR3 length is 16 residues. The CDR3 region has the DNA TGTGCCAGCAGCCCCGGACCGTTGGGGGGCCACAATGAGCAGTTCTTC. It is translated as CASSPGPLGGHNEQFF.

This clonotype was counted a single time. The chain carries TRBV5-4 and TRBJ1-2, with D perhaps TRBD1 (5 bases). The germline V gene has CDR1 SGHNT and CDR2 YYREEE (reference sequence). The CDR3 is 13 residues long. Trimming pared 2 bases from V and 4 bases from J, leaving 9 bases between. The DNA of the CDR3 is TGTGCCAGCAGCTTACAGGACGTCTATGGCTACACCTTC. Translated: CASSLQDVYGYTF.

The chain couples TRBV9 to TRBJ2-3; either TRBD1 or TRBD2 may supply D (5 bases each). The CDR3 has 14 amino acids. Deletions cut 6 bases from V and 9 bases from J, with 20 bases between. Per germline, CDR1 SGDLS and CDR2 YYNGEE. The CDR3 DNA reads TGTGCCAGCACCCTTCTCCCCCCCGGGGCAACGCAGTATTTT. It is translated as CASTLLPPGATQYF.

This chain links TRBV28 with TRBJ2-3; D gene uncertain. V was shortened by 3 bases and J by 2 bases, with 9 bases between the two germline ends. There are 14 residues in the CDR3. Germline assignment: CDR1 MDHEN and CDR2 SYDVKM. The CDR3 nucleotides are TGTGCCAGCAGTTTTACAAGGACCACAGATACGCAGTATTTT. It is translated as CASSFTRTTDTQYF.

This clonotype was counted between two and nine times. The J gene is TRBJ2-3, the V gene TRBV2, with 9 bases matching TRBD1. In germline, CDR1 is SNHLY, CDR2 FYNNEI. The CDR3 totals 15 residues. Losses at the gene ends were 3 bases for V and 6 bases for J; bases not matched to a gene: 7. The CDR3 sequence: CASSDRDRAYDTQYF. CDR3 in DNA: TGTGCCAGCAGTGATAGGGACAGGGCTTACGATACGCAGTATTTT.

V and J are TRBV13 and TRBJ2-7, with D unresolved. Germline lookup yields CDR1 PRHDT and CDR2 FYEKMQ (reference sequence). This CDR3 spans 14 amino acids. Deletions cut 0 bases from V and 4 bases from J, with 10 bases between. The CDR3 DNA reads as TGTGCCAGCAGCTTAGGAGGGTCTGGGTACGAGCAGTACTTC. As protein: CASSLGGSGYEQYF.

The chain employs TRBV12-3 or TRBV12-4 and TRBJ2-1; TRBD1 matches at 8 bases. The CDR3 runs to 12 residues. Trimming cost V 9 bases and J 10 bases; bases outside gene matches: 8. The CDR3 loop reads CASETGVGEQFF. The CDR3, as DNA: TGTGCCAGTGAGACAGGGGTGGGCGAGCAGTTCTTC.

The V call is TRBV6-2 or TRBV6-3, the J call TRBJ2-6, with D perhaps TRBD2 (6 bases). Trimming cost V 0 bases and J 3 bases, with 6 bases left between them. Germline V gives CDR1 MNHEY, CDR2 SVGEGT. This CDR3 contains 15 residues. Written as DNA, the CDR3 is TGTGCCAGCAGTTACTCCGGGAGTGGGGCCAACGTCCTGACTTTC. It is translated as CASSYSGSGANVLTF.

The chain links TRBV29-1 to TRBJ2-7; D is perhaps TRBD1 (6 bases). Per germline, CDR1 SQVTM and CDR2 ANQGSEA. The length of the CDR3 is 12 residues. V was trimmed by 7 bases and J by 3 bases, leaving 13 bases between them. CDR3: CSGEGDNYEQYF. CDR3 coding DNA: TGCAGCGGTGAGGGGGATAACTACGAGCAGTACTTC.

This clonotype was recorded once. V is TRBV14 and J is TRBJ2-2; possibly TRBD2 for D (5 bases). Between the trimmed V and J ends, which lost 0 bases and 6 bases, there was a span of 8 bases. The V gene's germline CDR1 is SGHDN and CDR2 FVKESK. CDR3 size: 14 residues. CDR3 in amino acids: CASSQEMGAGELFF. CDR3 nucleotide sequence: TGTGCCAGCAGCCAAGAAATGGGAGCCGGGGAGCTGTTTTTT. The whole variable domain, filled in from reference TRBV14 and TRBJ2-2, reads EAGVTQFPSHSVIEKGQTVTLRCDPISGHDNLYWYRRVMGKEIKFLLHFVKESKQDESGMPNNRFLAERTGGTYSTLKVQPAELEDSGVYFCASSQEMGAGELFFGEGSRLTVL.

The chain links TRBV15 to TRBJ2-5, with TRBD2 identical over 8 bases. V shed 2 bases and J 5 bases; nucleotides not matched to a gene: 7. CDR3 length equals 15 residues. Germline V CDR1 and CDR2: LNHNV, YYDKDF (reference sequence). The CDR3 sequence: CATSRTSGLGETQYF. CDR3 DNA sequence: TGTGCCACCAGCAGAACTAGCGGCCTTGGCGAGACCCAGTACTTC.

The rearrangement uses TRBV28 and TRBJ1-1; a possible D gene is TRBD1 (5 bases). Germline V CDR1 and CDR2: MDHEN, SYDVKM. The CDR3 sequence is 15 residues long. Trimming took 3 bases from V and 4 from J, leaving 15 bases between them. The CDR3, as DNA: TGTGCCAGCAGTTTCCTTGGAGGGGTCGCCACTGAAGCTTTCTTT. Its protein is CASSFLGGVATEAFF.

The rearrangement links TRBV27 to TRBJ1-1; D gene unclear. This CDR3 region has 15 residues. V lost 4 bases and J lost 1, with 13 bases in between. Germline V lookup: CDR1 MNHEY, CDR2 SMNVEV (reference sequence). CDR3 loop: CASSSRFFRNTEAFF. Here the CDR3 DNA reads TGTGCCAGCAGTTCCCGATTTTTCCGGAACACTGAAGCTTTCTTT.

The chain combines TRBV7-9 with TRBJ2-1; TRBD2 matches 8 bases. CDR1 and CDR2 from the germline V gene are SEHNR and FQNEAQ (reference sequence). The V gene end was trimmed by 7 bases and the J gene end by 10 bases; junction bases not matched to a gene: 18. The CDR3 totals 16 residues. The CDR3 here is CASTQGPRSGSWEQFF. CDR3 sequence (DNA): TGTGCCAGCACCCAGGGGCCGAGGAGCGGGAGCTGGGAGCAGTTCTTC.

The table lists this clonotype with a count of one. The rearrangement uses TRBV11-2 and TRBJ1-1; 7 bases are a match to TRBD1. The junction had 6 bases not matched to a gene; V was cut back by 1 base and J by 7 bases. The CDR3 totals 14 residues. Germline V gene data show CDR1 as SGHAT and CDR2 as FQNNGV. CDR3 coding DNA: TGTGCCAGCAGCTTAGCGGGGCAGGGGGATGAAGCTTTCTTT. Translated: CASSLAGQGDEAFF.

The chain joins TRBV11-2 to TRBJ2-6, with D tentatively TRBD2 (5 bases). CDR1 and CDR2 from the germline V gene are SGHAT and FQNNGV. CDR3 length: 18 residues. Trimming took 4 bases from V and 2 from J, leaving 18 bases between them. In nucleotides, the CDR3 is TGTGCCAGCAGCTCCGTCGGGGTGAGGCACACTGGGGCCAACGTCCTGACTTTC. Protein: CASSSVGVRHTGANVLTF.

The chain links TRBV12-3 or TRBV12-4 to TRBJ1-1, with 11 bases matching TRBD1. This CDR3 contains 13 residues. J gave up 6 bases and V 6 bases, and 3 bases lay outside the gene matches. The CDR3 spells CASRGQGASEAFF. In DNA form, the CDR3 reads TGTGCCAGCAGAGGACAGGGGGCTTCTGAAGCTTTCTTT.

V and J are TRBV24-1 and TRBJ2-2, with 7 nucleotides matching TRBD1. The junction had 4 bases not matched to a gene; V was cut back by 6 bases and J by 1 base. This CDR3 has 15 residues. CDR1 is KGHDR and CDR2 is SFDVKD in the germline V gene. CDR3 region: CATSWSGGNTGELFF. CDR3 coding DNA: TGTGCCACCAGTTGGTCAGGGGGGAACACCGGGGAGCTGTTTTTT.

This rearrangement joins TRBV10-3 to TRBJ2-7, with 9 bases lining up with TRBD2. This CDR3 comprises 14 residues. Germline V gene data show CDR1 as ENHRY and CDR2 as SYGVKD. V shed 10 bases, J shed 4 bases, and the junction held 11 bases outside the gene matches. CDR3 nucleotide sequence: TGTGCCACCCAAACCCGACTAGCGGTTTACGAGCAGTACTTC. Its protein is CATQTRLAVYEQYF.

The V call is TRBV12-3 or TRBV12-4, the J call TRBJ2-1, with TRBD2 identical over 16 bases. CDR3 length: 19 amino acids. J was trimmed by 0 bases and V by 2 bases; bases with no gene match: 4. CDR3 sequence reads: CASSLSGTSGRASYNEQFF. In nucleotides, the CDR3 is TGTGCCAGCAGTTTAAGCGGGACTAGCGGGAGGGCCTCCTACAATGAGCAGTTCTTC.